A selection of T cell receptor beta chains follows, all from one sample in a study of T cell changes during pregnancy in multiple sclerosis. The protocol was immunoSEQ multiplex PCR, while the TCRdb copy is restricted to in-frame clones and leaves out a portion. The sample comprises roughly 26,000 clones, about 91% of which are singletons, and around 17% rests with the top ten. The sequencing here drew on CD8+ T cells from peripheral blood mononuclear cells, taken in the second trimester of pregnancy. These receptors all come from a female donor with multiple sclerosis, enrolled in a pregnancy study. The CDR3 runs from the conserved cysteine through the conserved F or W. The D gene is left open where the match is weak. Size is stated for part of the rows, as once, few or many counts, or as a class when the clone is expanded.

J gene	D gene	V gene	clone size	CDR3 DNA	CDR3 protein
TRBJ1-6	.	TRBV9	.	TGTGCCAGCAGCTCGGGGTCAAATTCACCCCTCCACTTT	CASSSGSNSPLHF
TRBJ2-5	TRBD1	TRBV19	.	TGTGCCAGTAGTGCCAGGACAGGGGTTTCGGCGCAAGAGACCCAGTACTTC	CASSARTGVSAQETQYF
TRBJ2-3	.	TRBV21-1	.	TGTGCCAGCCCCAGGACAGATACGCAGTATTTT	CASPRTDTQYF
TRBJ2-1	TRBD2	TRBV7-6	.	TGTGCCAGCAGCTCCGGACTAGGGAATGAGCAGTTCTTC	CASSSGLGNEQFF
TRBJ1-5	.	TRBV4-2	many	TGTGCCAGCAGCCAAGGACAGGAAAATCAGCCCCAGCATTTT	CASSQGQENQPQHF
TRBJ1-2	TRBD1	TRBV2	.	TGTGCCAGAAGACAGGGTGGGAACTATGGCTACACCTTC	CARRQGGNYGYTF
TRBJ2-5	TRBD2	TRBV11-2	.	TGTGCCAGCAGCCTTGGGCTAGCGGGAGCCCTCCATAAAGAGACCCAGTACTTC	CASSLGLAGALHKETQYF
TRBJ1-3	TRBD1	TRBV29-1	.	TGCAGCGTGCCCCGGACAGGGCCCTCTGGAAACACCATATATTTT	CSVPRTGPSGNTIYF
TRBJ2-1	.	TRBV9	.	TGTGCCAGCAGCGTAGGTACGGGGGTCAATGAGCAGTTCTTC	CASSVGTGVNEQFF
TRBJ1-2	.	TRBV4-1	few	TGCGCCAGCAGCCAAGGAAGAGGGATTTCTAACTATGGCTACACCTTC	CASSQGRGISNYGYTF
TRBJ2-3	.	TRBV6-5	.	TGTGCCAGCAGTTATAGTCGTGTGGATACGCAGTATTTT	CASSYSRVDTQYF
TRBJ2-7	.	TRBV28	.	TGTGCCAGCAGTTTGCCGCTGGGGAGCTACGAGCAGTACTTC	CASSLPLGSYEQYF
TRBJ2-5	.	TRBV13	.	TGTGCCACCTCGGACAGTTACCAAGAGACCCAGTACTTC	CATSDSYQETQYF
TRBJ2-2	TRBD2	TRBV10-3	once	TGTGCCATCCTTAGGGCGGGAGGGGTTGACACCGGGGAGCTGTTTTTT	CAILRAGGVDTGELFF
TRBJ2-7	TRBD2	TRBV28	.	TGTGCCAGCCGACTAGCGGGAGGGCCAGACGAGCAGTACTTC	CASRLAGGPDEQYF
TRBJ1-5	.	TRBV19	.	TGTGCCAGTAGTATAGATCGGGGGAGTCTCAATCAGCCCCAGCATTTT	CASSIDRGSLNQPQHF
TRBJ2-5	TRBD1	TRBV28	.	TGTGCCAGCAGTTTGAGCCAGGGGGCAAAAGTAACCCAGTACTTC	CASSLSQGAKVTQYF
TRBJ1-1	.	TRBV23-1	.	TGCGCCAGCAGTCAGGAAGGGGAGAACACTGAAGCTTTCTTT	CASSQEGENTEAFF
TRBJ2-1	TRBD1	TRBV7-8	.	TGTGCCAGCAGCTCAACACAGGGGGCCTACAATGAGCAGTTCTTC	CASSSTQGAYNEQFF
TRBJ1-2	.	TRBV14	few	TGTGCCAGCAGCCCTCGCACCGGCGGGTATGGCTACACCTTC	CASSPRTGGYGYTF
TRBJ2-7	TRBD1	TRBV5-1	.	TGCGCCAGCAGCACCCGGGACAGTCCCTACGAGCAGTACTTC	CASSTRDSPYEQYF
TRBJ1-3	TRBD1	TRBV28	.	TGTGCCAGCAGTTTATTCTGGGACAGGGGGGGAAACACCATATATTTT	CASSLFWDRGGNTIYF
TRBJ2-1	.	TRBV6-6	.	TGTGCCAGCAGTTCGACCGAGGAGGGAGGCAATGAGCAGTTCTTC	CASSSTEEGGNEQFF
TRBJ2-1	TRBD2	TRBV11-3	.	TGTGCCAGCAGCTCGCATACCTCGAGCGGGAGAGGTGACAATGAGCAGTTCTTC	CASSSHTSSGRGDNEQFF
TRBJ2-7	TRBD1	TRBV4-3	.	TGCGCCAGCAGCCAGGACCCGGGACAGGGGGTCTACGAGCAGTACTTC	CASSQDPGQGVYEQYF
TRBJ1-2	TRBD1	TRBV13	.	TGTGCCAGCAGCCCAGGACAGGCTCGGGGCTATGGCTACACCTTC	CASSPGQARGYGYTF